Following are 21 T cell receptor beta chains from one sample sequenced in a study of PD-1 blockade in classical Hodgkin lymphoma. Regarding time point: cycle 4 day 1 (C4D1), after less than 7 weeks of nivolumab. Brentuximab vedotin exposure varied among the patients, all of whom had relapsed after autologous stem cell transplantation. The repertoire was sequenced with immunoSEQ multiplex PCR; TCRdb's copy has only in-frame clones and lacks some. The data hold tens of thousands of clones, with about nine tenths observed a single time. This sample comprised peripheral blood mononuclear cells (PBMCs), obtained before the fourth cycle of nivolumab. All receptors come from a human donor with classical Hodgkin lymphoma.

The genes are TRBV29-1 and TRBJ2-7; D uncertain. This CDR3 is 11 amino acids long. Trimming cost V 1 base and J 5 bases, with 6 bases left between them. Germline V gene sequence: CDR1 SQVTM, CDR2 ANQGSEA. The CDR3 is CSVEVGDEQYF. CDR3 sequence (DNA): TGCAGCGTTGAAGTCGGTGACGAGCAGTACTTC.

This sequence joins TRBV11-3 and TRBJ2-6, with D hard to call. V shed 6 bases and J shed 3 bases, with 6 bases lying between them. The germline gives CDR1 SGHNT, CDR2 YENEEA. This CDR3 comprises 13 residues. The CDR3 here is CASRGGGANVLTF. The CDR3 coding sequence is TGTGCCAGCAGGGGTGGTGGGGCCAACGTCCTGACTTTC. Supplemented by reference TRBV11-3 and TRBJ2-6, the full variable domain reads EAGVVQSPRYKIIEKKQPVAFWCNPISGHNTLYWYLQNLGQGPELLIRYENEEAVDDSQLPKDRFSAERLKGVDSTLKIQPAELGDSAVYLCASRGGGANVLTFGAGSRLTVL.

The rearrangement joins TRBV27 to TRBJ2-1, with 7 bases that match TRBD1. The CDR3 covers 15 residues. Germline V CDR1 and CDR2: MNHEY, SMNVEV (reference sequence). V shed 8 bases, J shed 0 bases, and the junction held 7 bases outside the gene matches. This CDR3 is CASALQGRSYNEQFF. Here the CDR3 DNA reads TGTGCCAGCGCTCTACAGGGGCGCTCCTACAATGAGCAGTTCTTC.

J is TRBJ2-7 and V is TRBV30, with D tentatively TRBD2 (6 bases). Trimming pared 1 base from V and 0 bases from J, leaving 16 bases between. Germline V gene sequence: CDR1 GTSNPN, CDR2 SVGIG (reference sequence). This CDR3 region has 16 residues. CDR3 amino acids: CAWSDGGSYNSYEQYF. CDR3 DNA sequence: TGTGCCTGGAGTGATGGAGGGTCTTATAACTCCTACGAGCAGTACTTC. The entire variable domain, with the rest obtained from reference TRBV30 and TRBJ2-7, is as follows: SQTIHQWPATLVQPVGSPLSLECTVEGTSNPNLYWYRQAAGRGLQLLFYSVGIGQISSEVPQNLSASRPQDRQFILSSKKLLLSDSGFYLCAWSDGGSYNSYEQYFGPGTRLTVT.

V usage is TRBV27 and J usage is TRBJ2-3; TRBD2 aligns across 9 bases. V lost 2 bases and J lost 5; bases outside the gene matches: 8. Germline V gene data show CDR1 as MNHEY and CDR2 as SMNVEV (reference sequence). The CDR3 totals 16 residues. CDR3 protein: CASSLLAGGFLDTQYF. For the CDR3, the DNA is TGTGCCAGCAGTTTACTGGCGGGGGGGTTTTTAGATACGCAGTATTTT.

V is TRBV6-6 and J is TRBJ2-3; no definite D call. Germline-derived CDR1 and CDR2 are MNHNY and SVGAGI (reference sequence). There are 14 residues in the CDR3. Deletions cut 4 bases from V and 4 bases from J, with 12 bases between. The CDR3 coding sequence is TGTGCCAGCAGTTCCCCGTGGCACCCAGATACGCAGTATTTT. This gives the protein CASSSPWHPDTQYF.

The rearrangement links TRBV19 to TRBJ2-7, with 8 bases identical to TRBD2. The V and J ends lost 5 bases and 4 bases, in that order; junction bases with no gene match: 4. Germline assignment: CDR1 LNHDA and CDR2 SQIVND (reference sequence). The CDR3 is 13 amino acids. The CDR3 DNA sequence: TGTGCCAGTAGTCCGGGGGGGCGGTACGAGCAGTACTTC. It yields the protein CASSPGGRYEQYF.

The chain combines TRBV28 with TRBJ1-5; D remains ambiguous. Germline CDR1 and CDR2: MDHEN and SYDVKM. This CDR3 is 14 amino acids long. V dropped 3 bases and J dropped 4 bases, with 10 bases sitting between them. The CDR3 region is CASSFPGRNQPQHF. The CDR3 bases are TGTGCCAGCAGTTTTCCGGGTCGGAATCAGCCCCAGCATTTT.

The CDR3 reads CASSSLDRGGTDTQYF. The CDR3 DNA is TGTGCCAGCAGCTCCTTGGACAGGGGAGGGACAGATACGCAGTATTTT. The chain carries TRBV5-5 and TRBJ2-3, with 9 bases lining up with TRBD1. The ends lost 3 bases at V and 3 bases at J; junction bases unmatched: 8. The CDR3 is 16 residues long. Germline V gene data show CDR1 as SGHKS and CDR2 as YYEKEE (reference sequence).

This chain uses TRBV7-2 with TRBJ2-5, with 13 bases aligning to TRBD2. Germline trimming cut 4 bases from V and 9 bases from J; bases unmatched to any gene: 14. This CDR3 is built from 17 residues. CDR1 is SGHTA and CDR2 is FQGNSA in the germline V gene. The CDR3 DNA reads TGTGCCAGCAGCTCTGTTCCGAGGACTAGCGGGGGCAGGGCCCAGTACTTC. The encoded protein is CASSSVPRTSGGRAQYF.

This chain uses TRBV7-2 with TRBJ2-3; 11 nucleotides align to TRBD2. CDR3 length: 17 residues. J lost 2 bases, V lost 2 bases, and 6 bases had no gene match. Germline V lookup: CDR1 SGHTA, CDR2 FQGNSA. CDR3 protein: CASSLYLSGGATDTQYF. The CDR3 DNA reads as TGTGCCAGCAGCTTATACCTTAGCGGGGGGGCCACAGATACGCAGTATTTT.

This sequence joins TRBV6-6 and TRBJ2-2, with D uncertain. The CDR3 consists of 15 residues. Per the germline V gene, CDR1 is MNHNY and CDR2 is SVGAGI (reference sequence). Trimming shortened V by 0 bases and J by 6 bases, and 11 bases separated the two germline ends. CDR3 DNA: TGTGCCAGCAGTTACTCTTCAGGACCTTCCGGGGAGCTGTTTTTT. Translation gives CASSYSSGPSGELFF.

This chain uses TRBV6-6 with TRBJ1-2; D not resolved. The germline V and J ends were trimmed by 6 bases and 8 bases, with 19 bases remaining between them. The V gene's germline CDR1 is MNHNY and CDR2 SVGAGI (reference sequence). The CDR3 loop spans 14 amino acids. CDR3: CASSSGWGGGGYTF. The CDR3 nucleotides are TGTGCCAGCAGCAGTGGATGGGGAGGAGGCGGCTACACCTTC.

V gene TRBV7-7 combines with J gene TRBJ2-2; D is ambiguous. Trimming took off 2 bases at V and 5 bases at J, with 15 bases between the two ends. This CDR3 has 16 amino acids. CDR1 and CDR2 (germline): SSHAT, FNYEAQ (reference sequence). The CDR3 nucleotides are TGTGCCAGCAGCTTATCGGGCGGCCTGGGGACCGGGGAGCTGTTTTTT. It codes for CASSLSGGLGTGELFF.

J is TRBJ1-1 and V is TRBV27; no firm D call. The CDR3 sequence is 17 residues long. Per the germline V gene, CDR1 is MNHEY and CDR2 is SMNVEV (reference sequence). V gave up 8 bases and J gave up 2 bases, with 24 bases separating them. The CDR3 region is CASSSAVGEILNTEAFF. CDR3 DNA: TGTGCCAGCTCGAGCGCGGTCGGGGAAATCCTAAACACTGAAGCTTTCTTT.

The chain couples TRBV27 to TRBJ2-1; D is perhaps TRBD2 (7 bases). V lost 9 bases, J lost 5 bases, and 20 bases lay in between. Germline V CDR1 and CDR2: MNHEY, SMNVEV (reference sequence). This CDR3 is 15 amino acids long. The CDR3 region is CARRGGAGTNNEQFF. The CDR3 DNA reads as TGTGCCAGACGAGGGGGGGCAGGGACAAACAATGAGCAGTTCTTC.

The chain uses TRBV6-5 and TRBJ2-7; tentative D call: TRBD1 (6 bases). V was clipped by 4 bases and J by 3 bases, with 13 bases between them. Germline assignment: CDR1 MNHEY and CDR2 SVGAGI. The CDR3 loop spans 14 amino acids. The CDR3 region is CASSSDRPNYEQYF. As DNA, the CDR3 is TGTGCCAGCAGTTCAGACAGGCCCAACTACGAGCAGTACTTC.

This chain links TRBV27 with TRBJ1-2, with TRBD1 matching over 9 bases. V shed 5 bases and J 2 bases; nucleotides not matched to a gene: 3. The length of the CDR3 is 14 residues. In germline, CDR1 is MNHEY, CDR2 SMNVEV (reference sequence). CDR3 nucleotides: TGTGCCAGCAGTCCTGGGACAGGGAACTATGGCTACACCTTC. Its protein product is CASSPGTGNYGYTF.

The chain carries TRBV30 and TRBJ2-7; 7 positions agree with TRBD1. CDR3 length equals 12 residues. V trimming: 0 bases; J trimming: 9 bases; junction bases outside the gene matches: 5. Germline CDR1 and CDR2: GTSNPN and SVGIG (reference sequence). The CDR3 loop is CAWSVKGAGQYF. The CDR3 nucleotides read TGTGCCTGGAGTGTTAAGGGGGCTGGGCAGTACTTC. Combining the CDR3 with reference TRBV30 and TRBJ2-7 gives the whole variable domain SQTIHQWPATLVQPVGSPLSLECTVEGTSNPNLYWYRQAAGRGLQLLFYSVGIGQISSEVPQNLSASRPQDRQFILSSKKLLLSDSGFYLCAWSVKGAGQYFGPGTRLTVT.

The chain is built from TRBV4-3 and TRBJ2-7; TRBD1 aligns across 7 bases. Trimming at V came to 1 base and at J to 3 bases, leaving 6 bases not matched to a gene. The CDR3 spans 15 residues. The germline CDR1 and CDR2 sequences are LGHNA and YSLEER. The CDR3 reads CASSQVVRGYYEQYF. The CDR3 nucleotides read TGCGCCAGCAGCCAAGTTGTCAGGGGGTACTACGAGCAGTACTTC.

The J gene is TRBJ1-1, the V gene TRBV27, with 7 bases matching TRBD1. Unmatched junction bases numbered 7, after V lost 5 bases and J lost 1 base. The CDR3 consists of 15 residues. Germline lookup yields CDR1 MNHEY and CDR2 SMNVEV (reference sequence). The CDR3, as DNA: TGTGCCAGCAGTAAGTACAGGGGCTCGAACACTGAAGCTTTCTTT. It codes for CASSKYRGSNTEAFF.